This TCR beta chain comes out of a study of blood T cell repertoires in COVID-19. The overall study: Samples taken during acute and convalescent COVID-19 were collected in the United States, Italy and Spain. The analysed material was cDNA or gDNA that came from T cells, B-cell-depleted T cells, or PBMCs.

Profiling relied on immunoSEQ multiplex PCR, and the TCRdb table lists in-frame clones only, not all of them. The top ten clones hold about 8.6% of a sample with hundreds of thousands of clones, roughly 86% of them seen once. In germline, CDR1 is SGHRS, CDR2 YFSETQ. CDR3 length equals 15 residues. Trimming stripped 1 base from V and 0 bases from J, with 8 bases between. The TCR originated in a man between 18 and 29 years old with active or convalescent COVID-19. The sample comprised peripheral blood. This sequence joins TRBV5-1 and TRBJ1-5, with D unresolved. CDR3 DNA: TGCGCCAGCAGCTTGACCGGAGATAGCAATCAGCCCCAGCATTTT. Amino acids: CASSLTGDSNQPQHF.